The 24 T cell receptor beta chains in this list originate from one sample, sequenced in a study of cytomegalovirus exposure and HLA in healthy donors listed by TCRdb under 2017. Preparation of the library involved the immunoSEQ multiplex PCR assay. For the multiplex PCR, a mixture combining 60 forward primers for TCR Vbeta segments and 13 reverse primers for TCR Jbeta segments was used. Entries here come from immuneACCESS through TCRdb and include only in-frame sequences with V and J called. Some clones fail to appear in such tables; in the studies checked, an unresolved V gene covers under half of the shortfall, and the cause of the remainder is unknown. Across this sample there are 170,000 or so clones, with 84% seen only once. 4.8% of the sample lies in the top ten. The sample taken for sequencing was PBMCs. The receptors were sampled from a girl aged 10 to 17 in good health and CMV-seropositive.

The V call is TRBV4-1, the J call TRBJ1-2; D unclear. Trimming removed 3 bases at V and 8 bases at J, with 19 bases between. The CDR3 sequence is 15 residues long. Germline values: CDR1 MGHRA, CDR2 YSYEKL. CDR3 in amino acids: CASSHPIAGDWGYTF. For the CDR3, the DNA is TGCGCCAGCAGCCACCCAATAGCCGGAGATTGGGGCTACACCTTC.

V is TRBV10-1 and J is TRBJ2-7; tentatively, D is TRBD1 (5 bases). The CDR3 is made up of 13 amino acids. Germline V lookup: CDR1 WNHNN, CDR2 SYGVQD (reference sequence). V shed 11 bases and J shed 0 bases, with 14 bases lying between them. CDR3 coding DNA: TGCGCCGCCCTTTCCCAGGGCTCCTACGAGCAGTACTTC. It yields the protein CAALSQGSYEQYF.

The chain has TRBV27 and TRBJ1-2; the match to TRBD1 covers 8 bases. Germline CDR1 is MNHEY and CDR2 is SMNVEV (reference sequence). V trimming: 8 bases; J trimming: 5 bases; junction bases outside the gene matches: 22. This CDR3 region has 18 residues. CDR3 residues: CASYFKAGGGGTLYGYTF. As DNA, the CDR3 is TGTGCCAGCTATTTCAAAGCAGGGGGCGGAGGCACGTTATATGGCTACACCTTC.

CDR3 nucleotides: TGTGCCAGCAGTGCTTGGACAGGGACTAATGGCTACACCTTC. Amino acids: CASSAWTGTNGYTF. The chain uses TRBV2 and TRBJ1-2; 8 nucleotides align to TRBD1. V was clipped by 4 bases and J by 6 bases; unmatched bases: 7. This CDR3 has 14 residues. The germline gives CDR1 SNHLY, CDR2 FYNNEI.

This chain uses TRBV9 with TRBJ1-5; no reliable D call. Germline values: CDR1 SGDLS, CDR2 YYNGEE. V was trimmed by 4 bases and J by 2 bases, leaving 10 bases between them. This CDR3 contains 14 residues. As DNA, the CDR3 is TGTGCCAGCAGCCCCCCGGGAGGCAATCAGCCCCAGCATTTT. It yields the protein CASSPPGGNQPQHF.

The CDR3 here is CASSEAGGGGAQETQYF. The CDR3, as DNA: TGTGCCAGCAGTGAAGCGGGAGGCGGGGGGGCACAAGAGACCCAGTACTTC. The chain couples TRBV6-1 to TRBJ2-5, with TRBD2 matching over 9 bases. CDR3 length: 17 residues. Germline lookup yields CDR1 MNHNS and CDR2 SASEGT. V gave up 0 bases and J gave up 2 bases; unmatched junction bases: 7.

This clone was seen once. The chain joins TRBV27 to TRBJ2-1; TRBD2 might be the D (6 bases). CDR1 and CDR2 from the germline V gene are MNHEY and SMNVEV (reference sequence). Trimming cost V 2 bases and J 1 base, with 21 bases left between them. The CDR3 totals 19 residues. The CDR3 region is CASSLSPRLGGWSYNEQFF. The CDR3 DNA reads TGTGCCAGCAGTTTAAGCCCCAGATTGGGGGGTTGGTCCTACAATGAGCAGTTCTTC.

This clone was counted a few times. The chain couples TRBV18 to TRBJ1-1, with no clear D. Looked up from germline, CDR1 is KGHSH and CDR2 is LQKENI. Deletions cut 3 bases from V and 5 bases from J, with 7 bases between. CDR3 size: 12 residues. CDR3 amino acids: CASSPTRTEAFF. For the CDR3, the DNA is TGTGCCAGCTCACCGACTCGGACTGAAGCTTTCTTT.

The chain recombines TRBV5-1 with TRBJ2-7; the match to TRBD1 covers 9 bases. CDR3 size: 15 residues. V trimming: 2 bases; J trimming: 4 bases; junction bases outside the gene matches: 7. The germline CDR1 and CDR2 sequences are SGHRS and YFSETQ. The CDR3 DNA is TGCGCCAGCAGCTTAGCACCCGGGACAGGGTACGAGCAGTACTTC. The encoded protein is CASSLAPGTGYEQYF.

Remarks on this clone: The germline gene is not matched at one end of the junction; a read error may be the cause. The rearrangement joins TRBV7-7 to TRBJ2-3; no definite D call. Germline V lookup: CDR1 SSHAT, CDR2 FNYEAQ (reference sequence). This CDR3 is built from 16 residues. DNA of the CDR3: TGTGCTAGCAGCTTAGGGTCTCAACGAGGCGCAGATACGCAGTATTTT. Protein: CASSLGSQRGADTQYF.

The chain recombines TRBV2 with TRBJ2-1, with D possibly being TRBD2 (7 bases). Trimming removed 7 bases from V and 12 bases from J, with 10 bases in between. Per germline, CDR1 SNHLY and CDR2 FYNNEI. This CDR3 region has 10 residues. DNA for the CDR3: TGTGCCAGCATTCGGGGGGCGCAGTTCTTC. Translating gives CASIRGAQFF.

V gene TRBV2 combines with J gene TRBJ1-2, with 9 positions matching TRBD1. The length of the CDR3 is 15 residues. J was trimmed by 2 bases and V by 4 bases; bases with no gene match: 5. Germline CDR1 reads SNHLY; CDR2 reads FYNNEI. CDR3 sequence (DNA): TGTGCCAGCAGTGCCCAAGGGACAGGGAACTATGGCTACACCTTC. Encoded protein: CASSAQGTGNYGYTF.

This clone has only a few counts. This chain links TRBV6-1 with TRBJ1-1; tentatively, D is TRBD1 (6 bases). With 7 bases removed from V and 3 bases from J, the gap between germline ends came to 15 bases. The V gene's germline CDR1 is MNHNS and CDR2 SASEGT. This CDR3 comprises 14 residues. DNA for the CDR3: TGTGCCAGCACCTCCTCCCCAGGGGACACTGAAGCTTTCTTT. Amino acids: CASTSSPGDTEAFF.

The V and J genes are TRBV15 and TRBJ1-1; D gene uncertain. CDR1 is LNHNV, CDR2 YYDKDF, per germline (reference sequence). CDR3 length: 15 amino acids. Trimming left V 3 bases short and J 1 base short, with 12 bases between. The CDR3 spells CATSSRGDWNTEAFF. CDR3 DNA sequence: TGTGCCACCAGCAGCCGTGGAGACTGGAACACTGAAGCTTTCTTT.

The rearrangement uses TRBV5-1 and TRBJ1-2; TRBD1 might be the D (6 bases). The V and J ends lost 4 bases and 8 bases respectively, with 12 bases between them. The germline V gene has CDR1 SGHRS and CDR2 YFSETQ. This CDR3 has 12 amino acids. The DNA for the CDR3 is TGCGCCAGCAGCGTAACAGGGTACGGCTACACCTTC. It yields the protein CASSVTGYGYTF.

The chain joins TRBV2 to TRBJ1-1, with D perhaps matching TRBD1 (5 bases). V gave up 3 bases and J gave up 6 bases, with 14 bases separating them. The CDR3 spans 14 residues. Germline CDR1 SNHLY, CDR2 FYNNEI. In DNA form, the CDR3 reads TGTGCCAGCAGTGAGTGGGATCAGGGCCCTGAAGCTTTCTTT. Protein sequence: CASSEWDQGPEAFF.

A remark on this clone: Other DNA sequences of this sample code for an identical CDR3. The V and J genes are TRBV5-6 and TRBJ2-1, with TRBD1 identical over 8 bases. CDR1 and CDR2 from the germline V gene are SGHDT and YYEEEE. The CDR3 runs to 14 residues. Losses at the gene ends were 0 bases for V and 8 bases for J; bases not matched to a gene: 4. CDR3 coding DNA: TGTGCCAGCAGCTTGGTGGACAGGGTGGATGAGCAGTTCTTC. Protein product: CASSLVDRVDEQFF.

This sequence joins TRBV19 and TRBJ1-3; D may be TRBD1 (6 bases). Trimming cost V 8 bases and J 2 bases, with 16 bases left between them. Per germline, CDR1 LNHDA and CDR2 SQIVND (reference sequence). The CDR3 is 15 residues long. The CDR3 loop reads CASQHRERTGNTIYF. The CDR3 nucleotides are TGTGCCAGTCAACACAGGGAGAGGACTGGAAACACCATATATTTT. Filled out from reference TRBV19 and TRBJ1-3, the complete variable domain reads DGGITQSPKYLFRKEGQNVTLSCEQNLNHDAMYWYRQDPGQGLRLIYYSQIVNDFQKGDIAEGYSVSREKKESFPLTVTSAQKNPTAFYLCASQHRERTGNTIYFGEGSWLTVV.

About this clone: The identical CDR3 is also encoded by other nucleotide sequences in the sample. For the CDR3, the DNA is TGTGCCAGTAAAACAGCTGGAAACACCATATATTTT. Translation: CASKTAGNTIYF. This chain joins TRBV28 and TRBJ1-3; no clear D. With 9 bases removed from V and 2 bases from J, the gap between germline ends came to 8 bases. Germline V gives CDR1 MDHEN, CDR2 SYDVKM. This CDR3 region has 12 residues.

The V and J genes are TRBV2 and TRBJ2-6; TRBD1 aligns across 7 bases. The CDR3 consists of 18 residues. Trimming cost V 6 bases and J 0 bases; bases outside gene matches: 11. Germline-derived CDR1 and CDR2 are SNHLY and FYNNEI. CDR3 sequence reads: CASSNRGSRLSGANVLTF. For the CDR3, the DNA is TGTGCCAGCAGCAACAGGGGTTCACGCCTCTCTGGGGCCAACGTCCTGACTTTC.

The chain recombines TRBV25-1 with TRBJ2-1; D remains ambiguous. Germline V CDR1 and CDR2: MGHDK, SYGVNS. The CDR3 is made up of 16 amino acids. Between the trimmed V and J ends, which lost 4 bases and 4 bases, there was a span of 17 bases. The CDR3 nucleotides are TGTGCCAGCAGTGGGGTGAAGAACACAGAATACAATGAGCAGTTCTTC. Translation gives CASSGVKNTEYNEQFF.

This chain connects TRBV6-1 to TRBJ2-1; 12 bases align to TRBD2. Germline trimming cut 4 bases from V and 5 bases from J; bases unmatched to any gene: 6. The CDR3 runs to 16 residues. Germline CDR1 is MNHNS and CDR2 is SASEGT. CDR3 sequence: CASSVGTSGRDNEQFF. DNA for the CDR3: TGTGCCAGCAGTGTTGGGACTAGCGGGCGCGACAATGAGCAGTTCTTC.

This rearrangement joins TRBV5-1 to TRBJ1-6; D remains unclear. V gave up 0 bases and J gave up 9 bases, with 10 bases separating them. This CDR3 region has 14 residues. The germline CDR1 and CDR2 sequences are SGHRS and YFSETQ. In DNA form, the CDR3 reads TGCGCCAGCAGCTTGGCCGGGGTAGGTTCACCCCTCCACTTT. Its protein product is CASSLAGVGSPLHF.

This chain joins TRBV6-6 and TRBJ1-1; 9 nucleotides match TRBD1. V lost 8 bases, J lost 2 bases, and 6 bases stayed unmatched. Germline CDR1 reads MNHNY; CDR2 reads SVGAGI (reference sequence). The CDR3 spans 14 residues. The CDR3 DNA follows: TGTGCCAGCTCGCGGACAGGGGCTAACACTGAAGCTTTCTTT. Its protein product is CASSRTGANTEAFF.